This section outlines one TCR beta chain sequence together with its context. There is no known antigen for this receptor. Base qualities were left out, and no much larger clone turns up one base away. This sample stems from a study of radiotherapy plus CTLA-4 blockade in lung cancer (dated by TCRdb to between 2018 and 2020). With respect to the entire study: Among enrolled patients, roughly 17% had an objective response and 31% reached disease control. What the authors observed across the whole study: Increased serum interferon-beta after radiation, together with early dynamic changes in blood T cell clones, were reported to be the strongest predictors of response. TCR clones derived from tumors expanded in peripheral blood after treatment with radiotherapy and ipilimumab.

Focal radiation therapy combined with CTLA-4 blockade (ipilimumab) was tested in patients with chemo-refractory metastatic non-small-cell lung cancer. The library was generated by the immunoSEQ multiplex PCR assay. The table comes from immuneACCESS by way of TCRdb, which keeps in-frame sequences with V and J called. Part of the clones is missing from these tables; in studies checked, under half for an unresolved V gene and the rest for unknown reasons. This sample gives tens of thousands of clones in total; 70% to 80% of them show up just once. About 8.1% of the sample is taken by the ten largest. The V and J ends are trimmed by 5 bases and 3 bases, leaving 14 bases between them. The CDR3 goes from the cysteine to the phenylalanine over 14 residues. Only CDR3 DNA remains: 42 bases, in frame from the first base. The germline V gene provides CDR1 SGHTA and CDR2 FQGNSA.

In this chain, TRBV7-2 is recombined with TRBJ2-7; no confident D gene assignment can be made. Sequencing used peripheral blood, obtained from a patient treated with radiotherapy plus ipilimumab. The TCR originated in a human donor with non-small cell lung cancer who had stable disease on radiotherapy plus ipilimumab. The DNA sequence is TGTGCCAGCAGCCTACGACACGACCTCTACGAGCAGTACTTC. This sequence encodes CASSLRHDLYEQYF.